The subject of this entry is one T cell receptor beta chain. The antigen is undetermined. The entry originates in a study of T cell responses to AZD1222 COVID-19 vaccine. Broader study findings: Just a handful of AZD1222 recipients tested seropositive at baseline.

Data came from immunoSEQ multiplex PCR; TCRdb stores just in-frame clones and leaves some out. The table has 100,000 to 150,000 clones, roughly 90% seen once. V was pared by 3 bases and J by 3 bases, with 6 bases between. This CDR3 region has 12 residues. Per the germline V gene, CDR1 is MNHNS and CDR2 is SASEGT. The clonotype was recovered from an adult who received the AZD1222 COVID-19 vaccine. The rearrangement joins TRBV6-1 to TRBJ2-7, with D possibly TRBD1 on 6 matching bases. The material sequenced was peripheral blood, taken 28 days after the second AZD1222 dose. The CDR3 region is CASSDRGYEQYF. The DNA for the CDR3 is TGTGCCAGCAGTGACAGGGGCTACGAGCAGTACTTC.